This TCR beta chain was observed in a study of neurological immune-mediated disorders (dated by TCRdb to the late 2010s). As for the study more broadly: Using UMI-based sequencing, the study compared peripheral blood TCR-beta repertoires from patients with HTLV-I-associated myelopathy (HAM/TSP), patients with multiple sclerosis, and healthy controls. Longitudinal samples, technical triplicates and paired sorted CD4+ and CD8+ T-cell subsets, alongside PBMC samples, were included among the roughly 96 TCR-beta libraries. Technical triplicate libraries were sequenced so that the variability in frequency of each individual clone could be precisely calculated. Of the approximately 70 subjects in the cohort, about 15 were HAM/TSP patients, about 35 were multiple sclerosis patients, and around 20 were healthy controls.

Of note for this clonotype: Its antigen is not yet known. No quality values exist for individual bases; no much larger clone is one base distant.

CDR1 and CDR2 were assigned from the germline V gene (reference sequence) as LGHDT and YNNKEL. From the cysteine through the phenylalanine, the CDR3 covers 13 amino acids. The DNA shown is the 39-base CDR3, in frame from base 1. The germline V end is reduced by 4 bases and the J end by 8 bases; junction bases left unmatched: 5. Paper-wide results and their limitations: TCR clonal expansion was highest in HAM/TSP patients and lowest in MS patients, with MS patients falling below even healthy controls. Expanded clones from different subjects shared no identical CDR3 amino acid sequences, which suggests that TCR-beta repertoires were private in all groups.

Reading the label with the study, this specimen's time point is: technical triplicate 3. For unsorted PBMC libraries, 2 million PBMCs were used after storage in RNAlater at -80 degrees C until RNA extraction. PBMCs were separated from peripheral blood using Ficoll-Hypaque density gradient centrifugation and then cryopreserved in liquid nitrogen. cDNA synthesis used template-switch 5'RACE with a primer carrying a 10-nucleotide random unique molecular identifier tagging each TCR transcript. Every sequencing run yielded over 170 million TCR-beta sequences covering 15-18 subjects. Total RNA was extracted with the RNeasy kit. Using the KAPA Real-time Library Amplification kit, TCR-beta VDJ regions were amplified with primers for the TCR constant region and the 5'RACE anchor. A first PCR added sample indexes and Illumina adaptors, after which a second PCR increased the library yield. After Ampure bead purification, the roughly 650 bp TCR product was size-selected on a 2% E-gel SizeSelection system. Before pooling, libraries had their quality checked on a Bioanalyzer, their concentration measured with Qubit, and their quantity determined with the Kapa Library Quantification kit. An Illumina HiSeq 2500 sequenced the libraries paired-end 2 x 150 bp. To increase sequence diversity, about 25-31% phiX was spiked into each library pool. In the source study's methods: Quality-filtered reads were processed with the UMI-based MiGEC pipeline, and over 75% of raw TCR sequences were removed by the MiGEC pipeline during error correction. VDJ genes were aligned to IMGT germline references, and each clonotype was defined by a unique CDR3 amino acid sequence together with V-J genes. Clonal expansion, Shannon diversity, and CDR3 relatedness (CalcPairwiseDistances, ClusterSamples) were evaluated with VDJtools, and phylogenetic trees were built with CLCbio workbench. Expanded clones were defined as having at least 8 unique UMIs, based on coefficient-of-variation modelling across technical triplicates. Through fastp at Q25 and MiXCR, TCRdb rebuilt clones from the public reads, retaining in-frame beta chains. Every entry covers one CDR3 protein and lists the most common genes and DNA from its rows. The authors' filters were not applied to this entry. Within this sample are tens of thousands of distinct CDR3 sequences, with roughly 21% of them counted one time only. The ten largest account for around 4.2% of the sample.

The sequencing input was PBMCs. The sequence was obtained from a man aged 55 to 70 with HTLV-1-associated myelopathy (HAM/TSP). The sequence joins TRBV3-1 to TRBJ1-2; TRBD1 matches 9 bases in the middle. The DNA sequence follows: TGTGCCAGCAGCCTGGGACAGGGTACAGGCTACACCTTC. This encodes CASSLGQGTGYTF.